This T cell receptor beta chain is drawn from a study of blood T cell repertoires in COVID-19. Overall study: Samples representing acute and convalescent COVID-19 were sourced from the United States, Italy and Spain.

Per the original methods: Reference gene primer amplification in the assay estimated nucleated cell counts. TCRdb's copy holds only in-frame clones and misses some; the assay was immunoSEQ multiplex PCR. V, J and clone size are taken as reported in that table, and D and trimming were inferred from the DNA itself. The sample gives a few hundred thousand clones, roughly 86% of which show up once; more than 1.5% is in the top ten. Two consecutive negative NP/OP PCR tests, clearance, or resolved symptoms defined Cohort 3 recovery. Germline V lookup: CDR1 LGHDT, CDR2 YNNKEL (reference sequence). Unmatched junction bases numbered 5, after V lost 1 base and J lost 4 bases. This CDR3 is 15 amino acids long.

The source material was PBMCs or T cells enriched from blood (not recorded which). This receptor was taken from a woman aged 60-70 years who had recovered from COVID-19. This chain connects TRBV3-1 (or the pseudogene TRBV3-2) to TRBJ1-2, with 8 bases lining up with TRBD1. The CDR3 coding sequence is TGTGCCAGCAGCCAAGGACAGGGGCAATCCTATGGCTACACCTTC. It translates to CASSQGQGQSYGYTF.